Below are 14 T cell receptor beta chains sequenced from a single sample in a study of spatial heterogeneity in lung cancer. Study-level results: Mutation tallies in tumors tracked expanded intratumoral alpha and beta TCR counts.

Using its own MiXCR run on the 5' RACE reads, TCRdb lists one record per CDR3 protein. The data hold roughly 1,200 distinct CDR3 sequences, with 15% to 19% observed a single time. The time point is: sample taken at primary tumor resection. What these receptors recognize is not known. Material: lung tumor tissue, obtained at surgery. The receptors were gathered from a male donor with early-stage non-small cell lung cancer.

The gene calls are TRBV7-9 and TRBJ2-7; a weak D match, TRBD1 (5 bases). This CDR3 has 14 residues. Trimming left V 5 bases short and J 3 bases short, with 14 bases between. Germline V CDR1 and CDR2: SEHNR, FQNEAQ (reference sequence). CDR3 nucleotides: TGTGCCAGCAGCCCGAGGCAGGGCGACTACGAGCAGTACTTC. Translating it yields CASSPRQGDYEQYF.

This clonotype is medium-sized (0.01 to 0.1%) by share. The rearrangement joins TRBV7-9 to TRBJ2-4; D not certain. This CDR3 has 14 amino acids. Trimming stripped 5 bases from V and 8 bases from J, with 16 bases between. Germline V CDR1 and CDR2: SEHNR, FQNEAQ (reference sequence). The DNA for the CDR3 is TGTGCCAGCAGCCCAGACATCCTAGGGTACATTCAGTACTTC. It is translated as CASSPDILGYIQYF.

By sample share, this clonotype is large. CDR3 sequence (DNA): TGCGCCAGCAGCTTGACAGGGGAGGCTAGTGAGACCCAGTACTTC. Amino acids: CASSLTGEASETQYF. V is TRBV5-1 and J is TRBJ2-5; D perhaps matches TRBD1 (7 bases). Trimming stripped 1 base from V and 5 bases from J, with 15 bases between. The CDR3 covers 15 residues. Per germline, CDR1 SGHRS and CDR2 YFSETQ.

In its sample, this clonotype was seen a few times. J is TRBJ1-1 and V is TRBV6-5; no reliable D call. The length of the CDR3 is 14 residues. V lost 8 bases, J lost 1 base, and 14 bases lay in between. Germline values: CDR1 MNHEY, CDR2 SVGAGI. The CDR3 region has the DNA TGTGCCAGCTCTTCACCTGCTAGGAACACTGAAGCTTTCTTT. Translated, it gives CASSSPARNTEAFF.

This clonotype is large in the sample. The genes are TRBV10-2 and TRBJ2-3; the D is unclear. The germline V and J ends were trimmed by 5 bases and 2 bases, with 17 bases remaining between them. The CDR3 runs 16 residues. Germline loops: CDR1 WSHSY, CDR2 SAAADI. CDR3 nucleotides: TGCGCCAGCAGTCCGTTAGGGAATCCCTCCACAGATACGCAGTATTTT. This sequence encodes CASSPLGNPSTDTQYF.

By share, this clonotype counts as medium-sized. The CDR3 loop is CASSSGLINEQFF. The CDR3 DNA reads TGTGCCAGCAGTTCGGGACTCATCAATGAGCAGTTCTTC. The chain carries TRBV12-3 or TRBV12-4 and TRBJ2-1, with D perhaps matching TRBD2 (6 bases). This CDR3 region has 13 residues. Trimming took off 4 bases at V and 6 bases at J, with 10 bases between the two ends.

By its share, this clonotype is large. The chain employs TRBV6-1 and TRBJ1-3; D gene uncertain. Germline-derived CDR1 and CDR2 are MNHNS and SASEGT. The CDR3 contains 15 residues. V was clipped by 4 bases and J by 3 bases, with 13 bases between them. CDR3 nucleotides: TGTGCCAGCAGTGCCGGGAATCTTTATGGAAACACCATATATTTT. Its translation: CASSAGNLYGNTIYF.

This clonotype is deemed medium-sized. The J gene is TRBJ2-7, the V gene TRBV7-9, with TRBD2 identical over 8 bases. This CDR3 is 14 amino acids long. The junction had 5 bases not matched to a gene; V was cut back by 3 bases and J by 4 bases. Germline loops: CDR1 SEHNR, CDR2 FQNEAQ (reference sequence). The DNA for the CDR3 is TGTGCCAGCAGCTTTAGCGGGAACCAATACGAGCAGTACTTC. Residues: CASSFSGNQYEQYF.

This clonotype was observed a single time. The chain combines TRBV29-1 with TRBJ2-1, with D perhaps given as TRBD1 or TRBD2 (5 bases each). The V end lost 6 bases, the J end lost 12 bases, and 21 bases lay between the germline ends. The length of the CDR3 is 13 residues. Germline CDR1 SQVTM, CDR2 ANQGSEA. As DNA, the CDR3 is TGCAGCGTCGACTCTTTCCCCCTTGGGGGGCAGTTCTTC. Translated: CSVDSFPLGGQFF.

This chain joins TRBV6-1 and TRBJ2-5; 14 bases agree with TRBD2. CDR3 length: 17 amino acids. Looked up from germline, CDR1 is MNHNS and CDR2 is SASEGT. Losses at the gene ends were 5 bases for V and 5 bases for J; bases not matched to a gene: 10. The CDR3 DNA reads TGTGCCAGCAGTTTTGGACTAGCGGGGGGAGGGCAGGAGACCCAGTACTTC. Translating gives CASSFGLAGGGQETQYF.

This clonotype was detected only a few times. The chain employs TRBV14 and TRBJ1-1, with D unclear. The length of the CDR3 is 13 residues. Germline lookup yields CDR1 SGHDN and CDR2 FVKESK. The V gene lost 2 bases and the J gene lost 0 bases, with 4 bases spanning the gap. Written as DNA, the CDR3 is TGTGCCAGCAGCCAACACTTGAACACTGAAGCTTTCTTT. As protein: CASSQHLNTEAFF.

This clonotype is termed medium-sized. The junction departs from the called germline gene at one end, perhaps through a read error. The chain links TRBV20-1 to TRBJ1-4, with TRBD1 identical over 7 bases. The CDR3 extends over 11 amino acids. The germline CDR1 and CDR2 sequences are DFQATT and SNEGSKA (reference sequence). CDR3 sequence: CSARHIGQASF. CDR3 sequence (DNA): TGCAGTGCTAGACACATTGGACAGGCCAGCTTC.

This clonotype is medium-sized by share. In DNA form, the CDR3 reads TGTGCCAGCAGCTTTCTGCGGGGGGGCACAGATACGCAGTATTTT. Its translation is CASSFLRGGTDTQYF. The gene calls are TRBV11-2 and TRBJ2-3; the match to TRBD2 covers 8 bases. The CDR3 has 15 amino acids. CDR1 is SGHAT, CDR2 FQNNGV, per germline. J gave up 1 base and V 3 bases, and 3 bases lay outside the gene matches.

By share, this clonotype ranks as medium-sized. The rearrangement uses TRBV11-2 and TRBJ1-5; TRBD1 might be the D (6 bases). Trimming shortened V by 5 bases and J by 1 base, and 15 bases separated the two germline ends. In germline, CDR1 is SGHAT, CDR2 FQNNGV. The CDR3 sequence is 16 residues long. CDR3: CASSPRGGKSNQPQHF. CDR3 DNA: TGTGCCAGCAGCCCCCGAGGGGGGAAGAGCAATCAGCCCCAGCATTTT.